Listed below are T cell receptor beta chains from one sample, sequenced in a study of T cell changes during pregnancy in multiple sclerosis. Clones were read by immunoSEQ multiplex PCR, and TCRdb kept only the in-frame ones, dropping some. The data hold approximately 49,000 clones, with 90% observed a single time. Sequencing used peripheral blood, obtained after pregnancy. The origin of the receptors is a female donor in good health, enrolled as a control in a pregnancy study. The CDR3 runs from the conserved cysteine through the conserved F or W. The order of the fields is D gene, V gene, clone size, J gene, CDR3 DNA, CDR3 protein. D genes are given only for firm matches. Clone sizes are given selectively: once, few, many, or a class where the clone is expanded.

TRBD2,TRBV13,-,TRBJ2-3,TGTGCCAGCAGACAGGGACTAGCGCCTAGCACAGATACGCAGTATTTT,CASRQGLAPSTDTQYF
-,TRBV5-4,once,TRBJ1-2,TGTGCCAGCAGCGCACTCGACAGCCCCTATATGGGCTACACCTTC,CASSALDSPYMGYTF
-,TRBV11-2,-,TRBJ2-7,TGTGCCAGCAGCTTCCGCGGCACCGAGCAGTACTTC,CASSFRGTEQYF
-,TRBV19,-,TRBJ2-4,TGTGCCAGTAGTACCATCGCAGTACAAAACATTCAGTACTTC,CASSTIAVQNIQYF
-,TRBV1,once,TRBJ2-7,TGCACCAGCAGCCAAGAAGGGCTAGCTGGCGAGCAGTACTTC,CTSSQEGLAGEQYF
TRBD1,TRBV9,-,TRBJ1-1,TGTGCCACCGGACAGGGGGCAAGCACTGAAGCTTTCTTT,CATGQGASTEAFF
TRBD1,TRBV5-1,-,TRBJ1-2,TGCGCCAGCAGCGTAGGGACAGGGAACTATGGCTACACCTTC,CASSVGTGNYGYTF
TRBD1,TRBV7-8,-,TRBJ1-1,TGTGCCAGCAGCCGTCGGACAGGGGACACTGAAGCTTTCTTT,CASSRRTGDTEAFF
-,TRBV11-2,-,TRBJ2-2,TGTGCCAGCAGCGCGCGGGGGAACACCGGGGAGCTGTTTTTT,CASSARGNTGELFF
TRBD2,TRBV5-1,-,TRBJ2-1,TGCGCCAGCAGCTTGGCTAGCGGGAGCCGGGAATACAATGAGCAGTTCTTC,CASSLASGSREYNEQFF
-,TRBV5-1,-,TRBJ2-3,TGCGCCAGCAGCTTGGCCGGGAGAGGAGATACGCAGTATTTT,CASSLAGRGDTQYF
-,TRBV27,-,TRBJ1-2,TGTGCCAGCAGTACCTTTTTGAGATCGGATGGCTACACCTTC,CASSTFLRSDGYTF
TRBD1,TRBV7-9,-,TRBJ1-2,TGTGCCAGCAGCTTATCGGGACAGCGACACCTCTATGGCTACACCTTC,CASSLSGQRHLYGYTF
-,TRBV7-6,once,TRBJ1-4,TGTGCCAGCAGCTTAGCGACAGGTCCTAATGAAAAACTGTTTTTT,CASSLATGPNEKLFF
-,TRBV6-4,-,TRBJ2-3,TGTGCCAGCAGTGACCGAGGCACAGATACGCAGTATTTT,CASSDRGTDTQYF
TRBD1,TRBV6-5,once,TRBJ1-4,TGTGCCAGCAGTTACTCGACAGGGTCCGATGAAAAACTGTTTTTT,CASSYSTGSDEKLFF
-,TRBV5-1,-,TRBJ1-4,TGCGCCAGCAGCTTGGGAGTAACTAATGAAAAACTGTTTTTT,CASSLGVTNEKLFF
-,TRBV6-1,few,TRBJ2-5,TGTGCCAGCAGTGGGGGCCTCGTTCAAGAGACCCAGTACTTC,CASSGGLVQETQYF
-,TRBV28,-,TRBJ1-1,TGTGCCAGCGGCATCCAGGGGTATAAGGGAGAGAGGGACACTGAAGCTTTCTTT,CASGIQGYKGERDTEAFF
TRBD1,TRBV6-1,-,TRBJ1-2,TGTGCCAGCAGTGCGGGACAGGGGGCTCTGCCCCATGGCTACACCTTC,CASSAGQGALPHGYTF
-,TRBV7-2,-,TRBJ2-7,TGTGCCAGCAGCTTAGTTCCGGAGTCCTCCTACGAGCAGTACTTC,CASSLVPESSYEQYF
-,TRBV27,-,TRBJ2-3,TGTGCCAGCAGTCCTTTAGCGGTATACACAGATACGCAGTATTTT,CASSPLAVYTDTQYF
-,TRBV4-2,-,TRBJ2-7,TGTGCCAGCAGCCAAGTCCACGGCAGGGTGGACGAGCAGTACTTC,CASSQVHGRVDEQYF
-,TRBV6-1,-,TRBJ1-6,TGTGCCAGCATAATCCCAGGGGCCCGGCCCCTCCACTTT,CASIIPGARPLHF
-,TRBV15,-,TRBJ2-1,TGTGCCACCAGCAGAGTGGAGGGGGCGAACAATGAGCAGTTCTTC,CATSRVEGANNEQFF
TRBD1,TRBV2,-,TRBJ1-5,TGTGCCAGCAGTGAGTCCCGAACAGGGGGCCCCAATCAGCCCCAGCATTTT,CASSESRTGGPNQPQHF
TRBD1,TRBV18,-,TRBJ2-1,TGTGCCAGCTCCCTCGTCGGGACAGAGGCCAATGAGCAGTTCTTC,CASSLVGTEANEQFF
-,TRBV4-2,-,TRBJ1-3,TGTGCCAGCAGCCAAGAAGCAGGAACTAGCTCTGGAAACACCATATATTTT,CASSQEAGTSSGNTIYF
-,TRBV6-1,once,TRBJ1-3,TGTGCCAGCAGTGCTGCAGGTATCTCTGGAAACACCATATATTTT,CASSAAGISGNTIYF
TRBD1,TRBV6-5,-,TRBJ2-7,TGTGCCAGCAGTCGGGGGACAGGGGACGAGCAGTACTTC,CASSRGTGDEQYF
-,TRBV6-6,-,TRBJ1-5,TGTGCCAGCACTCAGGGGTCGACAGACCCCCAGCATTTT,CASTQGSTDPQHF
-,TRBV14,-,TRBJ2-2,TGTGCCAGCAGCCCCCAGCGTAGTCTAAACACCGGGGAGCTGTTTTTT,CASSPQRSLNTGELFF
-,TRBV6-1,-,TRBJ1-1,TGTGCCAGCAGTGACTGGGAGATGAACACTGAAGCTTTCTTT,CASSDWEMNTEAFF
-,TRBV5-1,once,TRBJ1-1,TGCGCCAGCACAGGGGCGTGGAACACTGAAGCTTTCTTT,CASTGAWNTEAFF
TRBD2,TRBV4-2,-,TRBJ2-7,TGTGCCAGCAGCCAAGGTAGCGGGGGGACCAACTCCTACGAGCAGTACTTC,CASSQGSGGTNSYEQYF
TRBD1,TRBV7-2,-,TRBJ1-5,TGTGCCAGCAGCATCAGACAGGGGAGAAATCAGCCCCAGCATTTT,CASSIRQGRNQPQHF
-,TRBV6-5,-,TRBJ2-1,TGTGCCAGCAGTTACTCGAGCAATGAGCAGTTCTTC,CASSYSSNEQFF
-,TRBV2,-,TRBJ1-1,TGTGCCAGCAGTATACAGACCATGAACACTGAAGCTTTCTTT,CASSIQTMNTEAFF
-,TRBV19,-,TRBJ2-7,TGTGCCAGTAGTATGGTATCCCCTTTCGGCGGGCGTACCTACGAGCAGTACTTC,CASSMVSPFGGRTYEQYF
TRBD1,TRBV5-1,-,TRBJ1-2,TGCGCCAGCAGCTACCGGGACAGGCACTATGGCTACACCTTC,CASSYRDRHYGYTF
-,TRBV18,-,TRBJ2-5,TGTGCCAGCTCAACAGGGATCAACCAAGAGACCCAGTACTTC,CASSTGINQETQYF
-,TRBV2,-,TRBJ1-4,TGTGCCAGCAGTGAAGCGACAGTTTTGGGAAAACTGTTTTTT,CASSEATVLGKLFF
TRBD1,TRBV9,once,TRBJ2-7,TGTGCCAGCAGCGCCACAGGGGACTACGAGCAGTACTTC,CASSATGDYEQYF
TRBD2,TRBV29-1,-,TRBJ2-1,TGCAGCGCCAGAGCGGGAGGGTCCGGCAATGAGCAGTTCTTC,CSARAGGSGNEQFF
-,TRBV6-1,once,TRBJ2-3,TGTGCCAGCAGTGAGAGGTCGTGGGAGAGGACAGATACGCAGTATTTT,CASSERSWERTDTQYF
TRBD1,TRBV27,-,TRBJ2-7,TGTGCCAGCAGTTTGTGGACAGGGCCCTACGAGCAGTACTTC,CASSLWTGPYEQYF
-,TRBV9,-,TRBJ2-7,TGTGCCAGCAGCGTACAGGCTAGCACCGAGCAGTACTTC,CASSVQASTEQYF
TRBD2,TRBV19,once,TRBJ2-5,TGTGCCAGTAGTGCAAGCGGGGCCAGCCAAGAGACCCAGTACTTC,CASSASGASQETQYF
TRBD2,TRBV6-1,-,TRBJ2-3,TGTGCCAGCAGTGCTTCGGGGACTAGCGGGGGGGCGTATACGCAGTATTTT,CASSASGTSGGAYTQYF
-,TRBV18,few,TRBJ1-2,TGTGCCAGCTCACCTGACTCCTCCTATGGCTACACCTTC,CASSPDSSYGYTF
-,TRBV11-2,-,TRBJ2-1,TGTGCCAGCAGCCGCTCAAGGGGCTCCTACAATGAGCAGTTCTTC,CASSRSRGSYNEQFF
-,TRBV5-6,-,TRBJ1-2,TGTGCCAGCAGCTTGAGGACGGGACTTAACTATGGCTACACCTTC,CASSLRTGLNYGYTF
TRBD1,TRBV18,-,TRBJ2-7,TGTGCCAGCTCACTAGGACAGGGGGCCTACGAGCAGTACTTC,CASSLGQGAYEQYF
-,TRBV6-5,once,TRBJ1-6,TGTGCCAGCAGCACCCAGCGGGGGGGCAATTCACCCCTCCACTTT,CASSTQRGGNSPLHF
TRBD2,TRBV6-1,-,TRBJ2-1,TGTGCCAGCAGTGAAGCTAGCGGGGGTTACAATGAGCAGTTCTTC,CASSEASGGYNEQFF
TRBD1,TRBV9,-,TRBJ2-2,TGTGCCAGCAGCGCCGGAGACAGGGTATACACCGGGGAGCTGTTTTTT,CASSAGDRVYTGELFF
-,TRBV29-1,-,TRBJ2-7,TGCAGCGTGAGCCTTAGCTCCTACGAGCAGTACTTC,CSVSLSSYEQYF
-,TRBV2,-,TRBJ1-1,TGTGCCAGCAGTGGGGCAGGGTGGAAGTTGAGGACTGAAGCTTTCTTT,CASSGAGWKLRTEAFF
-,TRBV12-5,-,TRBJ1-1,TGTGCTAGTGGACCCGCTCGGGAGCCCGAAGCTTTCTTT,CASGPAREPEAFF